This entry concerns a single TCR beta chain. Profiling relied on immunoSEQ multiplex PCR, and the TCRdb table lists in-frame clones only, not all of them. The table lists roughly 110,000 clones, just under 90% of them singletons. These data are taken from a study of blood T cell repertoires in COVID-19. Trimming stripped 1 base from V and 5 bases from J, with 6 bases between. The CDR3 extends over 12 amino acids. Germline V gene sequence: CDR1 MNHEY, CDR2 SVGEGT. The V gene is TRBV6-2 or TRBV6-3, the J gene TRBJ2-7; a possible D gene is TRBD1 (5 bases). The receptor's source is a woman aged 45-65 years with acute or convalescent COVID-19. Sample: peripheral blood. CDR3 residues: CASSYLDNEQYF. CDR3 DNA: TGTGCCAGCAGTTACTTGGACAACGAGCAGTACTTC.